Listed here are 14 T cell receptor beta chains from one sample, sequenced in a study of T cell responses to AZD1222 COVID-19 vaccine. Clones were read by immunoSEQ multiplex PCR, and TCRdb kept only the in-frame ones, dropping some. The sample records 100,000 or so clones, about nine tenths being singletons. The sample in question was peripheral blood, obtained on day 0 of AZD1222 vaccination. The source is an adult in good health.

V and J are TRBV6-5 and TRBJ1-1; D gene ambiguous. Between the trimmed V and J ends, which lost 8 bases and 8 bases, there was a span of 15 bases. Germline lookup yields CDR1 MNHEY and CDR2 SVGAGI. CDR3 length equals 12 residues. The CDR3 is CASAHRGTEAFF. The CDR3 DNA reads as TGTGCCAGCGCCCACCGGGGTACCGAAGCTTTCTTT.

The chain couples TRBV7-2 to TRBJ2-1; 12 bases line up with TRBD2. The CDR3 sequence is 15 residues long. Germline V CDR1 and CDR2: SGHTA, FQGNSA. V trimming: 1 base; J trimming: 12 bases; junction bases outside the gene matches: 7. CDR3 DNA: TGTGCCAGCAGCTTAGAGGCGGCTAGCGGGAGGGGGCAGTTCTTC. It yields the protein CASSLEAASGRGQFF. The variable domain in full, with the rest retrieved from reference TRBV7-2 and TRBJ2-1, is GAGVSQSPSNKVTEKGKDVELRCDPISGHTALYWYRQSLGQGLEFLIYFQGNSAPDKSGLPSDRFSAERTGGSVSTLTIQRTQQEDSAVYLCASSLEAASGRGQFFGPGTRLTVL.

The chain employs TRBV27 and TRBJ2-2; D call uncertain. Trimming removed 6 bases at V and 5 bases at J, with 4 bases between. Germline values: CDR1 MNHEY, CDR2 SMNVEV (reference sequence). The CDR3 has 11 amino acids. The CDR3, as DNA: TGTGCCAGCAGCGGTACCGGGGAGCTGTTTTTT. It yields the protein CASSGTGELFF.

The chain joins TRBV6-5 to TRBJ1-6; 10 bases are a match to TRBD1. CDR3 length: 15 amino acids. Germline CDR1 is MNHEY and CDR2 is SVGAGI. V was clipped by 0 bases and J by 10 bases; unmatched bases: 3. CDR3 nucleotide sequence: TGTGCCAGCAGTTACTCCGGGACAGGGGTCTCACCCCTCCACTTT. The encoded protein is CASSYSGTGVSPLHF.

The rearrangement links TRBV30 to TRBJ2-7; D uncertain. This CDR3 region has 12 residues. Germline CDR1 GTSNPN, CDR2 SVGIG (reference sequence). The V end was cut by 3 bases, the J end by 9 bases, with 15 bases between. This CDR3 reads CAWRGSLEAQYF. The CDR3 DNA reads TGTGCCTGGAGGGGCTCCCTTGAGGCGCAGTACTTC.

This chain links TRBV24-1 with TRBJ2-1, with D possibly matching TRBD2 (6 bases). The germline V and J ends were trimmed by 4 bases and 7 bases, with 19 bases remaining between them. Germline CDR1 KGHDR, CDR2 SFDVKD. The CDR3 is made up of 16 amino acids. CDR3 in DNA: TGTGCCACCAGTGACCGGGGACTCCGAGAACTAAATGAGCAGTTCTTC. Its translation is CATSDRGLRELNEQFF.

The DNA of the CDR3 is TGTGCCAGCTCACCATTCGAGGGAGCGAGGCACGAGCAGTACTTC. Translated: CASSPFEGARHEQYF. The chain links TRBV18 to TRBJ2-7; D possibly corresponds to TRBD2 (5 bases). The V end lost 2 bases, the J end lost 5 bases, and 16 bases lay between the germline ends. The CDR3 sequence is 15 residues long. CDR1 and CDR2 (germline): KGHSH, LQKENI. Together with reference TRBV18 and TRBJ2-7, the CDR3 gives the full variable domain: NAGVMQNPRHLVRRRGQEARLRCSPMKGHSHVYWYRQLPEEGLKFMVYLQKENIIDESGMPKERFSAEFPKEGPSILRIQQVVRGDSAAYFCASSPFEGARHEQYFGPGTRLTVT.

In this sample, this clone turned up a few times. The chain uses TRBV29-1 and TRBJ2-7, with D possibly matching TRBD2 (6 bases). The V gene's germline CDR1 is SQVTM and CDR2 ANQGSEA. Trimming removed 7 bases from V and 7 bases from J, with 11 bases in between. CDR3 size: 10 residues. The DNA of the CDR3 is TGCAGCGCCACGGAGGGGGAGCAGTACTTC. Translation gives CSATEGEQYF.

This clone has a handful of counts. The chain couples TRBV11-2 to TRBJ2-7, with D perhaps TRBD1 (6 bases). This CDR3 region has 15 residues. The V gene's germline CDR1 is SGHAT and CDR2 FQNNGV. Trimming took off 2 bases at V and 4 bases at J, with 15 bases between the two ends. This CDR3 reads CASSLQGSGAYEQYF. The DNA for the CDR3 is TGTGCCAGCAGCTTACAGGGGTCTGGCGCTTACGAGCAGTACTTC.

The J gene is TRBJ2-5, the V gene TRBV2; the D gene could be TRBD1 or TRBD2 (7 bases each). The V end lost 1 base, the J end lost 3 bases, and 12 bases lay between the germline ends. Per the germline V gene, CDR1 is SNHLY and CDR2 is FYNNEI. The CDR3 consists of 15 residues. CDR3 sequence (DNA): TGTGCCAGCAGTGAAGGCAGGGGGGGTAAAGAGACCCAGTACTTC. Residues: CASSEGRGGKETQYF.

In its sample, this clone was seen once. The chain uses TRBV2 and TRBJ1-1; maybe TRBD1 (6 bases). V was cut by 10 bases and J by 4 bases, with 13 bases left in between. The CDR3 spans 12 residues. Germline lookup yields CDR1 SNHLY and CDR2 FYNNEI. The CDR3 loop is CATAPGATEAFF. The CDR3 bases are TGTGCCACTGCCCCGGGGGCCACTGAAGCTTTCTTT.

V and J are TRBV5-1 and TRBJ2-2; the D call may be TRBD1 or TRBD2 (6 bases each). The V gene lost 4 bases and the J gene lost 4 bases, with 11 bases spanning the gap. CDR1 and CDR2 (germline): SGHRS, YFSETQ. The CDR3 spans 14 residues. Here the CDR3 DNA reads TGCGCCAGCAGCCGGGGGCATGGCACCGGGGAGCTGTTTTTT. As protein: CASSRGHGTGELFF.

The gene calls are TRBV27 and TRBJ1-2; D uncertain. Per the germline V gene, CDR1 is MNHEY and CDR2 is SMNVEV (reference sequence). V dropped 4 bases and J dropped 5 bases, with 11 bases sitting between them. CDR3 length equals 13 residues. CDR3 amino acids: CASSYGPGYGYTF. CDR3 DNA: TGTGCCAGCAGTTACGGGCCGGGGTATGGCTACACCTTC.

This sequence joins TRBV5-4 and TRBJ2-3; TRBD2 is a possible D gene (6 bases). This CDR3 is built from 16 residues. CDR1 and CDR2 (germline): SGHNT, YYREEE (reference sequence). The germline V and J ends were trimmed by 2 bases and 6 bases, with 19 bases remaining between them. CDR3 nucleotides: TGTGCCAGCAGCTTCCCCCCCGGGAGCGCGGGGGATACGCAGTATTTT. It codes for CASSFPPGSAGDTQYF.